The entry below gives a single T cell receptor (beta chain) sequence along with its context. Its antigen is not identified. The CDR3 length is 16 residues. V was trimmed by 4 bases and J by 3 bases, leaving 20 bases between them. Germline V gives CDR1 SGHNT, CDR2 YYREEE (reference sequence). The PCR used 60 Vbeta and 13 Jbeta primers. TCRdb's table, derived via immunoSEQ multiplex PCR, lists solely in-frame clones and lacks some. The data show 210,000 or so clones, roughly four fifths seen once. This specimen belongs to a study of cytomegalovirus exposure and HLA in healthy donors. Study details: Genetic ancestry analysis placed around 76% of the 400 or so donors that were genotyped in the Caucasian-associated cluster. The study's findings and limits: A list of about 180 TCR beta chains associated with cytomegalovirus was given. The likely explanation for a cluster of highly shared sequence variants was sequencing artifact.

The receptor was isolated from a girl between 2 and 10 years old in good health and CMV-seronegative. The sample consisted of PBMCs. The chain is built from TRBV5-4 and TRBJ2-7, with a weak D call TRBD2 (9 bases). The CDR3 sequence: CASSPTGAGGLYEQYF. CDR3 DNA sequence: TGTGCCAGCAGCCCGACAGGGGCGGGGGGGCTCTACGAGCAGTACTTC.